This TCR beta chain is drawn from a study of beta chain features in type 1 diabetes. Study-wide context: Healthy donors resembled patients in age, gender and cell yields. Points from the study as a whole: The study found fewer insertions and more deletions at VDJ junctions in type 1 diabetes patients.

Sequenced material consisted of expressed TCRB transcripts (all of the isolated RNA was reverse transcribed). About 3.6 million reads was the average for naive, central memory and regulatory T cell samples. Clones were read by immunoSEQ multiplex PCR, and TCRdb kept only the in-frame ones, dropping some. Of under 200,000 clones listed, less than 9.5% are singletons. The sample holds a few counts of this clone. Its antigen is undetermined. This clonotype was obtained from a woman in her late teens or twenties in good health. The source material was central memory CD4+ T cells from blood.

Here the CDR3 reads CASSNRQLSTDTQYF. The CDR3 DNA reads TGTGCCAGCAGCAACCGCCAACTAAGCACAGATACGCAGTATTTT. This chain links TRBV7-8 with TRBJ2-3, with D hard to call. The germline V gene has CDR1 SGHVS and CDR2 FQNEAQ. This CDR3 is 15 amino acids long. Trimming took 5 bases from V and 0 from J, leaving 12 bases between them.